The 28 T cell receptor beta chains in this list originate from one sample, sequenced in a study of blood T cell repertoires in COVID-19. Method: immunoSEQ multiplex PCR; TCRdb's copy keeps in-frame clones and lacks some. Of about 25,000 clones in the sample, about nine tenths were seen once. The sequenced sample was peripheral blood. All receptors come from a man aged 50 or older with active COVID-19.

The CDR3 nucleotides read TGCAGCGTTGTAACTAGCACGTACAATGAGCAGTTCTTC. Translated, it gives CSVVTSTYNEQFF. The chain links TRBV29-1 to TRBJ2-1, with D perhaps TRBD2 (6 bases). Germline loops: CDR1 SQVTM, CDR2 ANQGSEA. Trimming removed 4 bases from V and 4 bases from J, with 11 bases in between. The CDR3 is made up of 13 amino acids.

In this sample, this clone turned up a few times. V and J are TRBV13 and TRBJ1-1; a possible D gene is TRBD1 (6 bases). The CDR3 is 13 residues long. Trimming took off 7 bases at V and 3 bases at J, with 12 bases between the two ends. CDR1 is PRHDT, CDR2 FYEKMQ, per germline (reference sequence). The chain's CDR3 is CASKGVEHTEAFF. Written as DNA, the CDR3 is TGTGCCAGCAAGGGGGTTGAGCACACTGAAGCTTTCTTT.

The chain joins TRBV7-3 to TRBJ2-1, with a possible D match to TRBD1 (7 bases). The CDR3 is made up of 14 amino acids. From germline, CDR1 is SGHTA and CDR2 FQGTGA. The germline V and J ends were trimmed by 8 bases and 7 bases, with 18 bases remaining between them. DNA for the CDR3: TGTGCCAGCCAGGGGGTGGACAGCGGGAATGAGCAGTTCTTC. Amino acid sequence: CASQGVDSGNEQFF.

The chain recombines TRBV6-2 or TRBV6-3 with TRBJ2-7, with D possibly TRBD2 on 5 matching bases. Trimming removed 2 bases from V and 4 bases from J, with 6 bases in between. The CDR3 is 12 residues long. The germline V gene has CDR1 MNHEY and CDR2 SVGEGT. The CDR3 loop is CASSYREYEQYV. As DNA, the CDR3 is TGTGCCAGCAGTTACCGGGAATACGAGCAGTACGTC.

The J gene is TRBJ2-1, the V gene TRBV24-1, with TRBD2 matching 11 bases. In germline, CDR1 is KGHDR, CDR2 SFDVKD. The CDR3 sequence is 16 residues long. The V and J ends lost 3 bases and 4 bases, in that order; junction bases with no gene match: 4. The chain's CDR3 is CATSDLGTSGYNEQFF. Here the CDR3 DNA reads TGTGCCACCAGTGATCTTGGGACTAGCGGTTACAATGAGCAGTTCTTC.

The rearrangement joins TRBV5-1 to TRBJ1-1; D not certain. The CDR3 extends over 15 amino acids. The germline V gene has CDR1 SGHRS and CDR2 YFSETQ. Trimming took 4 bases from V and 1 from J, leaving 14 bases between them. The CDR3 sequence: CASSPTTHENTEAFF. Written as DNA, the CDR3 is TGCGCCAGCAGCCCGACGACACATGAGAACACTGAAGCTTTCTTT.

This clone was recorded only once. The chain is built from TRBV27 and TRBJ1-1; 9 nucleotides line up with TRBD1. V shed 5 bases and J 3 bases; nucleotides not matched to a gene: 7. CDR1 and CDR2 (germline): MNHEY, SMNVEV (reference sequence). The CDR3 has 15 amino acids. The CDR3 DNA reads TGTGCCAGCAGTCTCAACAGGGGGCTGGACACTGAAGCTTTCTTT. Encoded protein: CASSLNRGLDTEAFF.

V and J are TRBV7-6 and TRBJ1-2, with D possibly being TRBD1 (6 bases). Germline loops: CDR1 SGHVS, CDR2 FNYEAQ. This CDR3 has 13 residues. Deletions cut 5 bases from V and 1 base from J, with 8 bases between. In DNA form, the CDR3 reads TGTGCCAGCAGCGCACAGGGTAACTATGGCTACACCTTC. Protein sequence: CASSAQGNYGYTF.

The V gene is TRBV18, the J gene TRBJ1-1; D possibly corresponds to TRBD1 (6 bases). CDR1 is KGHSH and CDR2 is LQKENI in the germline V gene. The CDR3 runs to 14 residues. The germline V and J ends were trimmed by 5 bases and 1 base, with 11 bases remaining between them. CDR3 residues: CASSEVGGNTEAFF. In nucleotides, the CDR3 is TGTGCCAGCTCAGAGGTAGGGGGGAACACTGAAGCTTTCTTT.

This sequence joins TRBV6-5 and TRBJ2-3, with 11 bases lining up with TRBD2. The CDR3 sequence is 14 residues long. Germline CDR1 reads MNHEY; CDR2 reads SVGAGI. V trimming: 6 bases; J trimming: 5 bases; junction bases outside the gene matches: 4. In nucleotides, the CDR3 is TGTGCCAGCAGACTAGCGGGAGCGGGAGATACGCAGTATTTT. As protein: CASRLAGAGDTQYF.

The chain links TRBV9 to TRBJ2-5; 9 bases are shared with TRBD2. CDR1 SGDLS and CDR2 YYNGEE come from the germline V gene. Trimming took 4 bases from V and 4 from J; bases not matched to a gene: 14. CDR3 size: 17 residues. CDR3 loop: CASSPRLAGGRTETQYF. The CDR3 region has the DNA TGTGCCAGCAGCCCAAGGTTGGCGGGAGGGCGGACAGAGACCCAGTACTTC.

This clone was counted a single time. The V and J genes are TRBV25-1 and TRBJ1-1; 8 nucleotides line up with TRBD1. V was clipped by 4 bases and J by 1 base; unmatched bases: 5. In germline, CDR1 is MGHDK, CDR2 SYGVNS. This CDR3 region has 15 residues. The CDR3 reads CASSGFDRGNTEAFF. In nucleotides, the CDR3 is TGTGCCAGCAGTGGTTTTGACAGGGGGAACACTGAAGCTTTCTTT.

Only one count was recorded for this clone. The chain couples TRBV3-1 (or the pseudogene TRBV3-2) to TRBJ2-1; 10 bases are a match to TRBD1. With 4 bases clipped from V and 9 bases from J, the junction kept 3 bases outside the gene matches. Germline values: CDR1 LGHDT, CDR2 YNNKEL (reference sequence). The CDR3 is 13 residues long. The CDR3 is CASSRDRGGEQFF. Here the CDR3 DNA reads TGTGCCAGCAGCCGGGACAGGGGCGGTGAGCAGTTCTTC.

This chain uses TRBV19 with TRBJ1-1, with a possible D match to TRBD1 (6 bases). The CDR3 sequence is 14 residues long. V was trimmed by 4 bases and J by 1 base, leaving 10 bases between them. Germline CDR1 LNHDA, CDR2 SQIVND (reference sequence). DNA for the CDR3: TGTGCCAGTAGTACGGGACATACGAACACTGAAGCTTTCTTT. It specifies CASSTGHTNTEAFF.

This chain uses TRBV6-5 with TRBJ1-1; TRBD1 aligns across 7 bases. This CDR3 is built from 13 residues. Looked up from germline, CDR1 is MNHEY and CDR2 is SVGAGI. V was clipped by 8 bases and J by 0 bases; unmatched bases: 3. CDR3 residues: CASFRGLNTEAFF. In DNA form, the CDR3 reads TGTGCCAGCTTTAGGGGGCTGAACACTGAAGCTTTCTTT.

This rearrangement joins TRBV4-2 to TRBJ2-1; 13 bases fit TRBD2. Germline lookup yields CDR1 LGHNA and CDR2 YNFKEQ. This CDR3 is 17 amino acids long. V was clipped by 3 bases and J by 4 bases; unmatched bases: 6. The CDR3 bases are TGTGCCAGCAGCCAGGAACCGGGACTAGCGGGGTACAATGAGCAGTTCTTC. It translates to CASSQEPGLAGYNEQFF.

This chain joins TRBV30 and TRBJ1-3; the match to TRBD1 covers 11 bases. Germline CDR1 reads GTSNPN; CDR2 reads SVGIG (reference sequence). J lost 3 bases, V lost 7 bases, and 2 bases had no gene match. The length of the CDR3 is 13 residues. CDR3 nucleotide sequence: TGTGCCTCGGACAGGGGGCTTGGAAACACCATATATTTT. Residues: CASDRGLGNTIYF.

CDR3 DNA: TGTGCCAGCAGCGCTCCAACAGGGGGAGTTGTCGGTGCTGAAGCTTTCTTT. This encodes CASSAPTGGVVGAEAFF. The chain employs TRBV9 and TRBJ1-1; TRBD1 matches at 8 bases. This CDR3 is 17 amino acids long. V gave up 3 bases and J gave up 6 bases; unmatched junction bases: 16. The germline gives CDR1 SGDLS, CDR2 YYNGEE.

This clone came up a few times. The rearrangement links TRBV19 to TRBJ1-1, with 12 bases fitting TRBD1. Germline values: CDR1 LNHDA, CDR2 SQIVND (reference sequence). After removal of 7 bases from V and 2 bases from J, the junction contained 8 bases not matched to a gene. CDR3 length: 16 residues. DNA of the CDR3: TGTGCCAGTAAACGGGGGGACAGGGGGCCTAACACTGAAGCTTTCTTT. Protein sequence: CASKRGDRGPNTEAFF.

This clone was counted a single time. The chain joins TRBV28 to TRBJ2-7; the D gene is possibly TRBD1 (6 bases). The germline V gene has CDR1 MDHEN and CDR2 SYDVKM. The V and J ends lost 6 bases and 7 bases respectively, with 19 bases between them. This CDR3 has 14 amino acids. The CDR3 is CASSLFDRRSEQYF. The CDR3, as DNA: TGTGCCAGCAGCCTATTCGACAGGAGATCAGAGCAGTACTTC. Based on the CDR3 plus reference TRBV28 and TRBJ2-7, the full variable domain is DVKVTQSSRYLVKRTGEKVFLECVQDMDHENMFWYRQDPGLGLRLIYFSYDVKMKEKGDIPEGYSVSREKKERFSLILESASTNQTSMYLCASSLFDRRSEQYFGPGTRLTVT.

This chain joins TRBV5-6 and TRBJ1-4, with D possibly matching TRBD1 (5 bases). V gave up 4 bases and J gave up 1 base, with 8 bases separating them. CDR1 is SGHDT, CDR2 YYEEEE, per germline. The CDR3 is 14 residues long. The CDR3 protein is CASSRGGTNEKLFF. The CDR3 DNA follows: TGTGCCAGCAGCCGGGGGGGAACTAATGAAAAACTGTTTTTT.

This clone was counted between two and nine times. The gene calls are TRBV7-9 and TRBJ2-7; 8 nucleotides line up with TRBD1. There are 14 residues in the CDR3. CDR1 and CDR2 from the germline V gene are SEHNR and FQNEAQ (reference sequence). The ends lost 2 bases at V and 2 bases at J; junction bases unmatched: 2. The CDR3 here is CASSLLQGAYEQYV. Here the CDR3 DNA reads TGTGCCAGCAGCTTACTACAGGGGGCCTACGAGCAGTACGTC.

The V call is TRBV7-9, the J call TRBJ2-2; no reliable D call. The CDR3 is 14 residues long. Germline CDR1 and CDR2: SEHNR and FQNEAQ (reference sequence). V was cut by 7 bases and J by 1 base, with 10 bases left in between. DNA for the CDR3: TGTGCCAGCATCCTGTCCCGGAACACCGGGGAGCTGTTTTTT. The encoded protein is CASILSRNTGELFF. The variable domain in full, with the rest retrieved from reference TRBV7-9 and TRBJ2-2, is DTGVSQNPRHKITKRGQNVTFRCDPISEHNRLYWYRQTLGQGPEFLTYFQNEAQLEKSRLLSDRFSAERPKGSFSTLEIQRTEQGDSAMYLCASILSRNTGELFFGEGSRLTVL.

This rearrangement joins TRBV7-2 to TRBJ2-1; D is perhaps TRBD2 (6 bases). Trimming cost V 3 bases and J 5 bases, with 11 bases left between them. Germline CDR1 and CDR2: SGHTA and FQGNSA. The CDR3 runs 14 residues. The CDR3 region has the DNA TGTGCCAGCAGCTTTTCGTGGGGGGACAATGAGCAGTTCTTC. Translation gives CASSFSWGDNEQFF.

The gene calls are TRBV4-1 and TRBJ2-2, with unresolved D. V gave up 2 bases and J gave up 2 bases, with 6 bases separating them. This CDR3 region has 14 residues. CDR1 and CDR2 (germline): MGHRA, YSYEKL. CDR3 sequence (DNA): TGCGCCAGCAGCCAAAATAGCAACACCGGGGAGCTGTTTTTT. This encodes CASSQNSNTGELFF.

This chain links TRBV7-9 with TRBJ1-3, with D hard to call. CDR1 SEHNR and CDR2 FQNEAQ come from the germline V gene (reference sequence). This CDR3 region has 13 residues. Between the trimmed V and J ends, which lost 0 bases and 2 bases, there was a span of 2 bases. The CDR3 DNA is TGTGCCAGCAGCTTAGCCGCTGGAAACACCATATATTTT. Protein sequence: CASSLAAGNTIYF.

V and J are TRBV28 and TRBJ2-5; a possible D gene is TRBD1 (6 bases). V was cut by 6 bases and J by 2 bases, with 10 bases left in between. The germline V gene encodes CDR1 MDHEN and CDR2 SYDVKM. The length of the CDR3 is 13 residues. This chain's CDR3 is CASSRTAQETQYF. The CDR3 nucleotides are TGTGCCAGCAGCAGGACAGCGCAAGAGACCCAGTACTTC.

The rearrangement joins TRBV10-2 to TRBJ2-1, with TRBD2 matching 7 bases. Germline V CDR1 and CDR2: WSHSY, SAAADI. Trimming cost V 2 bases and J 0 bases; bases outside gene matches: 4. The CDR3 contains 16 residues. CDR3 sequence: CASSERSGFSYNEQFF. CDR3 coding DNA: TGCGCCAGCAGTGAGCGTAGCGGGTTCTCCTACAATGAGCAGTTCTTC.